Listed below are T cell receptor beta chains from one sample, sequenced in a study of early T cells in non-severe SARS-CoV-2 infection. Using its own MiXCR run on the 5' RACE reads, TCRdb lists one record per CDR3 protein. The sample consists of over 25,000 distinct CDR3 sequences, 8.5% to 10% of them appearing once. Source material: whole blood. All receptors come from an adult who was a healthcare worker with PCR-confirmed SARS-CoV-2 infection or an uninfected control (not recorded which). Each CDR3 is given with its conserved first and last residue. D genes are given only for firm matches.

CDR3aa,v_gene,j_gene,d_gene
CSAKLDYNEQFF,TRBV29-1,TRBJ2-1,.
CASSAPGPGLYNEQFF,TRBV11-2,TRBJ2-1,.
CATSVGQGQTLANVLTF,TRBV24-1,TRBJ2-6,TRBD1
CASRLWGSNTGELFF,TRBV27,TRBJ2-2,.
CASSVAAGDHNEQFF,TRBV9,TRBJ2-1,TRBD2
CASSYGGGIRTDTQYF,TRBV6-5,TRBJ2-3,.
CATSPPRGDTQYF,TRBV24-1,TRBJ2-3,.
CASSVGDRWVSPLHF,TRBV9,TRBJ1-6,TRBD1
CASSMDRPYEQYF,TRBV5-4,TRBJ2-7,.
CASSIVGENTGELFF,TRBV19,TRBJ2-2,.
CASSRDRGTGELFF,TRBV3-1,TRBJ2-2,TRBD1
CASSLARAGETQYF,TRBV27,TRBJ2-5,.
CASSHVGENTEAFF,TRBV4-1,TRBJ1-1,.
CAIMGTLEPFF,TRBV10-3,TRBJ2-1,.
CASSLAGGQGRDEAFF,TRBV7-9,TRBJ1-1,TRBD1
CASSERPGSRETQYF,TRBV2,TRBJ2-5,.
CAIKPMDTSSGNTIYF,TRBV10-3,TRBJ1-3,.
CASSVGGGSTDTQYF,TRBV9,TRBJ2-3,.
CASSSIPVRNEQFF,TRBV6-5,TRBJ2-1,.
CASSRSNYGYTF,TRBV9,TRBJ1-2,.
CASSLGGLRGRTEAFF,TRBV7-3,TRBJ1-1,.
CAWTRGGEAFF,TRBV30,TRBJ1-1,.
CASSLRPPDQPQHF,TRBV7-3,TRBJ1-5,.
CSARGRSGNTIYF,TRBV20-1,TRBJ1-3,.
CSASGGTSSYNEQFF,TRBV29-1,TRBJ2-1,TRBD2
CASSLDDPNYGYTF,TRBV12-3/TRBV12-4,TRBJ1-2,.
CASSDTTTGPYGYTF,TRBV11-2,TRBJ1-2,.
CSVQTYSNTEAFF,TRBV29-1,TRBJ1-1,.
CATSSRASYNEQFF,TRBV24-1,TRBJ2-1,.
CASSLTGGQEYEQYF,TRBV7-3,TRBJ2-7,.
CSPTGGSYNEQFF,TRBV20-1,TRBJ2-1,TRBD2
CASKTTDGNSPLHF,TRBV5-6,TRBJ1-6,.
CASSQVSGGAVDF,TRBV3-1,TRBJ2-7,TRBD2
CASSLEPGPSSGNTIYF,TRBV7-8,TRBJ1-3,.
CASSLRLAGNTDTQYF,TRBV5-4,TRBJ2-3,TRBD2
CASSQEGQAGKLFF,TRBV4-3,TRBJ1-4,TRBD1
CASFQREQGSYNSPLHF,TRBV11-2,TRBJ1-6,.
CAISPITSTGELFF,TRBV10-3,TRBJ2-2,.
CASSFMGDTIYF,TRBV12-3/TRBV12-4,TRBJ1-3,.